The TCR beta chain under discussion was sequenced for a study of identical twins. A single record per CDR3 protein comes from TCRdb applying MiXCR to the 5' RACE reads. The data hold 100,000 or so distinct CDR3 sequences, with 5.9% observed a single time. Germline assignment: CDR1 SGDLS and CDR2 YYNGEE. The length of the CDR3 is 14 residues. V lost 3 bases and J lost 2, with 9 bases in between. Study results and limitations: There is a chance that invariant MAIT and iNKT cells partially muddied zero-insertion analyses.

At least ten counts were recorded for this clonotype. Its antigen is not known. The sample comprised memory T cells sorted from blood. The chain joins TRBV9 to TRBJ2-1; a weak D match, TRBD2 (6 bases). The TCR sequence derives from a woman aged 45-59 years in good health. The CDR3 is CASSAGGTYNEQFF. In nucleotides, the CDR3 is TGTGCCAGCAGCGCAGGCGGGACCTACAATGAGCAGTTCTTC.